The sequence of this T cell receptor (beta chain) was determined in a study of beta chain features in type 1 diabetes. Looking at the study overall: The examined sorted cells totaled roughly 110,000,000 across samples.

Sorting based on CD45RO/CCR7/CD25/CD127/CD95/CD27 separated CD4+ naive, central memory, regulatory and stem cell-like memory cells. General study findings and limits: The naive, central memory and Treg TCRB repertoires showed an apparent similarity that was greater among patients than among healthy donors. Moderate but significant shortening of TCRB CDR3s was recorded in all four CD4+ subsets from Type 1 diabetes patients. Whether TCRB rearrangement is influenced by HLA type was left unresolved in this analysis.

Every bit of the isolated RNA underwent reverse transcription, so sequencing read expressed TCRB transcripts. Sequencing was performed with immunoSEQ multiplex PCR; in TCRdb, only in-frame clones are kept and a portion is missing. The data contain fewer than 400,000 clones, approximately 9.7% of them singletons. Concerning this clone itself: Antigen unknown.

V shed 8 bases and J shed 5 bases, with 9 bases lying between them. This CDR3 is built from 11 residues. Germline loops: CDR1 MDHEN, CDR2 SYDVKM. The chain combines TRBV28 with TRBJ1-1; TRBD1 is a possible D gene (5 bases). This receptor was obtained from a man aged 25 to 40 with type 1 diabetes. Sequencing was done on a sample of central memory CD4+ T cells from blood. The CDR3 is CASARGTEAFF. In DNA form, the CDR3 reads TGTGCCAGCGCCCGGGGGACTGAAGCTTTCTTT.